The entry below gives a single T cell receptor beta chain sequence along with its context. Its target is not known. This entry belongs to a study of T cells after yellow fever vaccination. Background on the study: With SMART-Seq v4 Ultra Low Input, the fractions containing low cell numbers were prepared.

Study-wide results and caveats: The appearance of a small share of clonotypes in both CD4 and CD8 compartments was observed. Within FACS-sorted repertoires, abundant clonotypes contaminating from the bulk population could be present.

A 5'RACE template-switching step, the method used to make TCR cDNA, added a universal primer site and UMIs. TCRdb re-derived calls from the 5' RACE reads in MiXCR, one entry per CDR3 protein. The data hold hundreds of thousands of distinct CDR3 sequences, with around a fifth observed a single time. This CDR3 is 15 amino acids long. V was pared by 5 bases and J by 0 bases, with 4 bases of the junction left unmatched. CDR1 and CDR2 from the germline V gene are MNHEY and SMNVEV (reference sequence). Specimen: PBMCs, collected 21 days after the first yellow fever vaccination. The receptor's source is a man aged 18 to 35 who received the YFV17D yellow fever vaccine. The rearrangement uses TRBV27 and TRBJ2-5; 9 bases agree with TRBD1. The CDR3 protein is CASSPGQGNQETQYF. The CDR3 region has the DNA TGTGCCAGCAGTCCGGGACAGGGCAACCAAGAGACCCAGTACTTC.